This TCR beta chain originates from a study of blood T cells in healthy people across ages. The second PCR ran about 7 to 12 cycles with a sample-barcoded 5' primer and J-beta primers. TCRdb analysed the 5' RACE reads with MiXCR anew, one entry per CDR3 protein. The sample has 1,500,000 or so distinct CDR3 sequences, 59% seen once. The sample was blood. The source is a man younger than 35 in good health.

The CDR3 spells CASSPQRWGGSYGYTF. CDR3 coding DNA: TGTGCCAGCAGCCCCCAGCGATGGGGAGGTTCCTATGGCTACACCTTC. The V call is TRBV4-2, the J call TRBJ1-2; D gene ambiguous. The V end lost 4 bases, the J end lost 4 bases, and 19 bases lay between the germline ends. CDR3 length equals 16 residues. CDR1 LGHNA and CDR2 YNFKEQ come from the germline V gene.